This passage covers 5 T cell receptor beta chains from one sample sequenced in a study of vaccination and CD4 T cells after COVID-19. Their recognized antigens are unknown. Regarding treatment: approximately 9-day PBMC culture with coronavirus spike peptide pools or control peptides (ViraFEST assay). The assay that was used to sequence DNA from cultured CD4+ T cells was the Oncomine TCR Beta short-read assay. One entry per CDR3 protein, called by TCRdb with MiXCR from the PCR reads. The profile shows under 30,000 distinct CDR3 sequences, around 67% of them singletons. Specimen: CD4+ T cells from blood, cultured in vitro, collected after SARS-CoV-2 vaccination. These receptor sequences come from a human donor who received a COVID-19 vaccine.

V is TRBV6-1 and J is TRBJ1-2; D is undetermined. This CDR3 comprises 15 residues. Trimming stripped 7 bases from V and 0 bases from J, with 15 bases between. CDR1 is MNHNS, CDR2 SASEGT, per germline. The CDR3 sequence: CASIESKIANYGYTF. The DNA for the CDR3 is TGTGCCAGCATCGAAAGTAAGATAGCTAACTATGGCTACACCTTC.

The chain uses TRBV7-6 and TRBJ1-2; a possible D gene is TRBD1 (6 bases). V lost 1 base to trimming and J lost 13 bases, with 19 bases between them. Germline lookup yields CDR1 SGHVS and CDR2 FNYEAQ. The CDR3 is made up of 14 amino acids. The CDR3 loop is CASSLGGGGAPLTF. CDR3 bases: TGTGCCAGCAGCTTAGGTGGGGGCGGAGCGCCTCTCACCTTC. The whole variable domain, filled in from reference TRBV7-6 and TRBJ1-2, reads GAGVSQSPRYKVTKRGQDVALRCDPISGHVSLYWYRQALGQGPEFLTYFNYEAQQDKSGLPNDRFSAERPEGSISTLTIQRTEQRDSAMYRCASSLGGGGAPLTFGSGTRLTVV.

This chain uses TRBV7-9 with TRBJ2-5; D is undetermined. The CDR3 runs 17 residues. Trimming took 2 bases from V and 2 from J, leaving 18 bases between them. Germline V gives CDR1 SEHNR, CDR2 FQNEAQ (reference sequence). CDR3: CASSLLVGPRRQETQYF. The CDR3 nucleotides are TGTGCCAGCAGCTTATTGGTAGGGCCCCGTAGGCAAGAGACCCAGTACTTC.

This clonotype was seen a few times. The chain carries TRBV5-1 and TRBJ1-2; D unclear. Deletions cut 0 bases from V and 4 bases from J, with 13 bases between. Germline values: CDR1 SGHRS, CDR2 YFSETQ. The CDR3 runs 15 residues. Here the CDR3 DNA reads TGCGCCAGCAGCTTGGGTACCGAGCTGGGCTATGGCTACACCTTC. Amino acids: CASSLGTELGYGYTF.

The rearrangement links TRBV6-1 to TRBJ1-2, with D unclear. CDR1 and CDR2 from the germline V gene are MNHNS and SASEGT. The CDR3 runs to 12 residues. This chain's CDR3 is CADLVGLSGYTF. The DNA for the CDR3 is TGTGCTGACCTAGTGGGCCTTAGTGGCTACACCTTC.